Below are 28 T cell receptor beta chains sequenced from a single sample in a study of CD8 T cells in Susac syndrome. An input of roughly 0.5 to 1 ug of RNA was subjected to reverse transcription using random hexamers. TCRdb reanalysed the immunoSEQ multiplex PCR reads using MiXCR and keeps one entry per CDR3 protein. The sample yields about 120,000 distinct CDR3 sequences, around 94% seen once. What was sequenced was CD4+ T cells from PBMCs. The receptors were sampled from a human donor with multiple sclerosis.

The chain carries TRBV29-1 and TRBJ1-2; D remains unclear. The CDR3 is made up of 11 amino acids. Trimming pared 7 bases from V and 14 bases from J, leaving 20 bases between. CDR1 and CDR2 (germline): SQVTM, ANQGSEA. The CDR3 reads CSGEVGQLITF. The CDR3 DNA reads as TGCAGCGGTGAGGTTGGCCAACTCATTACCTTC.

The rearrangement uses TRBV7-2 and TRBJ2-5; no firm D call. V was trimmed by 2 bases and J by 5 bases, leaving 12 bases between them. Germline V gene sequence: CDR1 SGHTA, CDR2 FQGNSA. There are 14 residues in the CDR3. CDR3 sequence: CASSLMTLWETQYF. The DNA of the CDR3 is TGTGCCAGCAGCTTAATGACCCTTTGGGAGACCCAGTACTTC.

The V call is TRBV2, the J call TRBJ1-1, with TRBD1 as a possible D gene (6 bases). V shed 5 bases and J shed 5 bases, with 12 bases lying between them. Germline loops: CDR1 SNHLY, CDR2 FYNNEI. The CDR3 spans 13 residues. The CDR3 coding sequence is TGTGCCAGCAGTACGGGGGCCCGAACTGAAGCTTTCTTT. Protein: CASSTGARTEAFF.

V gene TRBV3-1 combines with J gene TRBJ2-1; D gene unclear. CDR3 size: 14 residues. Germline V lookup: CDR1 LGHDT, CDR2 YNNKEL (reference sequence). V shed 0 bases and J shed 7 bases, with 10 bases lying between them. In DNA, the CDR3 is TGTGCCAGCAGCCAAGAGGGCAGGTTAAATGAGCAGTTCTTC. As protein: CASSQEGRLNEQFF.

The chain uses TRBV20-1 and TRBJ2-5, with 8 positions matching TRBD1. This CDR3 contains 14 residues. The junction had 13 bases not matched to a gene; V was cut back by 8 bases and J by 5 bases. Germline V gene data show CDR1 as DFQATT and CDR2 as SNEGSKA (reference sequence). DNA for the CDR3: TGCAGTACCCCCCCAGGGGGCGCGGGGGAGACCCAGTACTTC. Residues: CSTPPGGAGETQYF.

The gene calls are TRBV5-1 and TRBJ2-7; D could derive from TRBD1 or TRBD2 (6 bases each). The V gene's germline CDR1 is SGHRS and CDR2 YFSETQ. This CDR3 is built from 16 residues. V gave up 1 base and J gave up 0 bases, with 14 bases separating them. CDR3: CASSLSGGSSSYEQYF. The CDR3, as DNA: TGCGCCAGCAGCTTGTCCGGGGGCTCTAGCTCCTACGAGCAGTACTTC.

V usage is TRBV2 and J usage is TRBJ2-4; D uncertain. Trimming removed 5 bases at V and 4 bases at J, with 9 bases between. The CDR3 has 13 residues. Per the germline V gene, CDR1 is SNHLY and CDR2 is FYNNEI. In DNA, the CDR3 is TGTGCCAGCAGTCTAGGGCTGAAAAACATTCAGTACTTC. It is translated as CASSLGLKNIQYF. Supplemented by reference TRBV2 and TRBJ2-4, the full variable domain reads EPEVTQTPSHQVTQMGQEVILRCVPISNHLYFYWYRQILGQKVEFLVSFYNNEISEKSEIFDDQFSVERPDGSNFTLKIRSTKLEDSAMYFCASSLGLKNIQYFGAGTRLSVL.

The chain couples TRBV24-1 to TRBJ1-2; no reliable D call. The germline V and J ends were trimmed by 2 bases and 6 bases, with 12 bases remaining between them. The CDR3 totals 14 residues. Germline lookup yields CDR1 KGHDR and CDR2 SFDVKD. The CDR3 nucleotides read TGTGCCACCAGTGATTCCGGGGATGTGGATGGCTACACCTTC. Protein sequence: CATSDSGDVDGYTF.

V is TRBV6-6 and J is TRBJ2-1; D possibly corresponds to TRBD2 (6 bases). The germline V gene has CDR1 MNHNY and CDR2 SVGAGI (reference sequence). Trimming took 0 bases from V and 7 from J, leaving 10 bases between them. The CDR3 consists of 14 residues. The DNA of the CDR3 is TGTGCCAGCAGTTACTCAGGGACTCGAAATGAGCAGTTCTTC. Translating it yields CASSYSGTRNEQFF.

The V call is TRBV18, the J call TRBJ1-1; a possible D gene is TRBD1 (5 bases). This CDR3 is 13 amino acids long. CDR1 is KGHSH and CDR2 is LQKENI in the germline V gene. V shed 2 bases and J shed 6 bases, with 10 bases lying between them. Written as DNA, the CDR3 is TGTGCCAGCTCACCAATAGGGGTTGCTGAAGCTTTCTTT. Its translation is CASSPIGVAEAFF.

The chain combines TRBV14 with TRBJ2-7; 7 bases align to TRBD2. The CDR3 is made up of 14 amino acids. CDR1 and CDR2 from the germline V gene are SGHDN and FVKESK. The V and J ends lost 3 bases and 0 bases, in that order; junction bases with no gene match: 2. Written as DNA, the CDR3 is TGTGCCAGCAGCCAGACTAGCAACTCCTACGAGCAGTACTTC. Its translation: CASSQTSNSYEQYF.

The table lists this clonotype with a count of one. The gene calls are TRBV5-4 and TRBJ2-5; the D gene is possibly TRBD1 (5 bases). Germline loops: CDR1 SGHNT, CDR2 YYREEE (reference sequence). The CDR3 is made up of 15 amino acids. Trimming took off 1 base at V and 0 bases at J, with 10 bases between the two ends. CDR3 bases: TGTGCCAGCAGCTTGTATGTAGGGGACCAAGAGACCCAGTACTTC. Amino acid sequence: CASSLYVGDQETQYF.

This chain uses TRBV19 with TRBJ1-5, with a tentative D call TRBD1 (6 bases). Deletions cut 10 bases from V and 7 bases from J, with 20 bases between. The germline CDR1 and CDR2 sequences are LNHDA and SQIVND (reference sequence). CDR3 length: 14 residues. This CDR3 is CATQGLIESQPQHF. CDR3 DNA: TGTGCCACCCAGGGGCTGATTGAGTCCCAGCCCCAGCATTTT. The whole variable domain, filled in from reference TRBV19 and TRBJ1-5, reads DGGITQSPKYLFRKEGQNVTLSCEQNLNHDAMYWYRQDPGQGLRLIYYSQIVNDFQKGDIAEGYSVSREKKESFPLTVTSAQKNPTAFYLCATQGLIESQPQHFGDGTRLSIL.

V is TRBV7-9 and J is TRBJ1-4; the D gene is possibly TRBD1 (5 bases). Germline-derived CDR1 and CDR2 are SEHNR and FQNEAQ (reference sequence). Between the trimmed V and J ends, which lost 6 bases and 3 bases, there was a span of 11 bases. The CDR3 spans 14 residues. In nucleotides, the CDR3 is TGTGCCAGCAGGTGGGGGACGGCTAATGAAAAACTGTTTTTT. Protein: CASRWGTANEKLFF. Based on the CDR3 plus reference TRBV7-9 and TRBJ1-4, the full variable domain is DTGVSQNPRHKITKRGQNVTFRCDPISEHNRLYWYRQTLGQGPEFLTYFQNEAQLEKSRLLSDRFSAERPKGSFSTLEIQRTEQGDSAMYLCASRWGTANEKLFFGSGTQLSVL.

The chain is built from TRBV9 and TRBJ1-4, with a tentative D call TRBD1 (5 bases). In germline, CDR1 is SGDLS, CDR2 YYNGEE. The CDR3 sequence is 15 residues long. Trimming removed 3 bases at V and 6 bases at J, with 15 bases between. The CDR3 sequence: CASSERGGTDEKLFF. The CDR3 region has the DNA TGTGCCAGCAGCGAGAGGGGTGGGACTGATGAAAAACTGTTTTTT.

This chain connects TRBV20-1 to TRBJ1-1; D is possibly TRBD1 (6 bases). The CDR3 loop spans 13 amino acids. V lost 2 bases and J 4 bases, leaving 11 bases between the germline ends. Germline loops: CDR1 DFQATT, CDR2 SNEGSKA (reference sequence). The CDR3 DNA reads TGCAGTGCTAGAACAGGGTGGAGCACTGAAGCTTTCTTT. It is translated as CSARTGWSTEAFF.

The V gene is TRBV25-1, the J gene TRBJ1-6, with 8 nucleotides matching TRBD1. V lost 4 bases, J lost 10 bases, and 6 bases stayed unmatched. The germline gives CDR1 MGHDK, CDR2 SYGVNS. This CDR3 has 14 residues. CDR3 DNA: TGTGCCAGCAGTGGGACAGGGTGGGACTCACCCCTCCACTTT. It codes for CASSGTGWDSPLHF.

This clonotype showed up just once. The rearrangement joins TRBV7-9 to TRBJ2-7; perhaps TRBD1 as D (6 bases). V dropped 5 bases and J dropped 2 bases, with 16 bases sitting between them. Germline-derived CDR1 and CDR2 are SEHNR and FQNEAQ (reference sequence). The CDR3 is 15 amino acids. CDR3 sequence: CASSPRKTGPYEQYF. CDR3 nucleotide sequence: TGTGCCAGCAGCCCACGAAAGACAGGTCCCTACGAGCAGTACTTC.

This chain links TRBV6-6 with TRBJ1-6; possibly TRBD1 for D (6 bases). V lost 6 bases, J lost 8 bases, and 20 bases lay in between. Per the germline V gene, CDR1 is MNHNY and CDR2 is SVGAGI (reference sequence). The CDR3 is 16 amino acids. The CDR3 nucleotides read TGTGCCAGCAGCCATTCCACAGGGAGTAGCGATTCACCCCTCCACTTT. The encoded protein is CASSHSTGSSDSPLHF.

CDR3 region: CASSLGLGSNYNEQFF. The CDR3 DNA follows: TGTGCCAGCAGTTTGGGTTTAGGGTCAAACTACAATGAGCAGTTCTTC. The chain employs TRBV12-3 or TRBV12-4 and TRBJ2-1, with no clear D. CDR3 length: 16 amino acids. Between the trimmed V and J ends, which lost 3 bases and 3 bases, there was a span of 15 bases.

The chain employs TRBV2 and TRBJ2-3, with TRBD2 matching 7 bases. The germline CDR1 and CDR2 sequences are SNHLY and FYNNEI. The CDR3 sequence is 15 residues long. V lost 6 bases and J lost 2; bases outside the gene matches: 8. This CDR3 is CASRRSGVFTDTQYF. The CDR3 coding sequence is TGTGCCAGCAGACGAAGCGGGGTTTTCACAGATACGCAGTATTTT.

The chain links TRBV20-1 to TRBJ2-7, with D perhaps being TRBD1 or TRBD2 (5 bases each). V was clipped by 4 bases and J by 0 bases, with 7 bases between them. This CDR3 region has 12 residues. Germline V gene sequence: CDR1 DFQATT, CDR2 SNEGSKA (reference sequence). In DNA, the CDR3 is TGCAGTGCTATGGGGGTCTCCTACGAGCAGTACTTC. This encodes CSAMGVSYEQYF.

The rearrangement uses TRBV13 and TRBJ2-4; perhaps TRBD2 as D (6 bases). CDR1 and CDR2 from the germline V gene are PRHDT and FYEKMQ (reference sequence). The CDR3 sequence is 16 residues long. V was clipped by 7 bases and J by 2 bases, with 18 bases between them. In DNA form, the CDR3 reads TGTGCCAGCAACGAGGAGGGGAAGGCGCCCAAAAACATTCAGTACTTC. Protein sequence: CASNEEGKAPKNIQYF.

The CDR3 DNA reads TGTGCCAGCTCACCATACCCCGGACGGGCCGGCGAGCAGTACTTC. Its translation: CASSPYPGRAGEQYF. This chain joins TRBV18 and TRBJ2-7, with D hard to call. The CDR3 has 15 residues. V was shortened by 2 bases and J by 6 bases, with 17 bases between the two germline ends. The germline V gene has CDR1 KGHSH and CDR2 LQKENI.

The chain couples TRBV7-9 to TRBJ1-2; weak D call: TRBD1 (6 bases). Germline CDR1 SEHNR, CDR2 FQNEAQ (reference sequence). V gave up 5 bases and J gave up 6 bases, with 13 bases separating them. The CDR3 is made up of 13 amino acids. CDR3 protein: CASSQQGVDGYTF. For the CDR3, the DNA is TGTGCCAGCAGCCAACAGGGAGTGGATGGCTACACCTTC.

The chain joins TRBV30 to TRBJ1-1; D call uncertain. V was pared by 0 bases and J by 11 bases, with 13 bases between. Germline V gives CDR1 GTSNPN, CDR2 SVGIG (reference sequence). The CDR3 extends over 12 amino acids. The CDR3 loop is CAWSVSSKEAFF. The CDR3 nucleotides read TGTGCCTGGAGTGTATCCTCCAAGGAGGCTTTCTTT.

This clonotype was detected once. The junction departs from germline at one end; a sequencing error may be responsible. The chain links TRBV9 to TRBJ1-1; 9 nucleotides agree with TRBD1. This CDR3 has 16 residues. The germline V gene has CDR1 SGDLS and CDR2 YYNGEE. The CDR3 sequence: CASSADRGASNTEVFF. CDR3 DNA sequence: TGTGCCAGCAGCGCCGACAGGGGGGCGTCAAACACTGAAGTTTTCTTT.

The V gene is TRBV7-9, the J gene TRBJ2-7; 10 bases are a match to TRBD2. Per the germline V gene, CDR1 is SEHNR and CDR2 is FQNEAQ (reference sequence). The CDR3 covers 13 residues. This CDR3 is CATGLAGAYEQYF. In DNA, the CDR3 is TGTGCAACAGGTCTAGCGGGGGCTTACGAGCAGTACTTC.